These 3 T cell receptor beta chains were all obtained from the same sample, sequenced in a study of Graves' ophthalmopathy and Graves' hyperthyroidism. For repertoire sequencing, the TCR beta CDR3 regions were amplified from RNA transcripts. A first-round RT-PCR used HTBI primers, followed by a second-round multiplex PCR. From the multiplex PCR reads, TCRdb called clonotypes with MiXCR, one entry per CDR3 protein. This table has 150,000 or so distinct CDR3 sequences, around two fifths appearing once. The sample comprised peripheral blood. These receptors were taken from a woman aged 35 to 49 with Graves' ophthalmopathy.

This clonotype was recorded many times. The chain has TRBV28 and TRBJ1-2, with 8 bases lining up with TRBD1. This CDR3 is 15 amino acids long. The V gene end was trimmed by 1 base and the J gene end by 6 bases; junction bases not matched to a gene: 7. CDR1 and CDR2 from the germline V gene are MDHEN and SYDVKM. The CDR3 loop is CASSLSPATGDGYTF. The CDR3 DNA reads TGTGCCAGCAGTTTATCCCCCGCGACAGGGGATGGCTACACCTTC.

V usage is TRBV2 and J usage is TRBJ2-7, with 7 bases identical to TRBD1. V was pared by 5 bases and J by 1 base, with 8 bases of the junction left unmatched. CDR3 length: 15 amino acids. Germline lookup yields CDR1 SNHLY and CDR2 FYNNEI. CDR3 protein: CASSPGQRLSYEQYF. In nucleotides, the CDR3 is TGTGCCAGCAGTCCGGGACAGCGTCTTTCCTACGAGCAGTACTTC.

The chain carries TRBV6-2 or TRBV6-3 and TRBJ1-5; a weak D match, TRBD1 (5 bases). V lost 7 bases and J lost 1, with 11 bases in between. This CDR3 spans 14 amino acids. The germline V gene encodes CDR1 MNHEY and CDR2 SVGEGT. Here the CDR3 reads CASTGPGSNQPQHF. In nucleotides, the CDR3 is TGTGCCAGCACAGGGCCAGGGAGCAATCAGCCCCAGCATTTT.